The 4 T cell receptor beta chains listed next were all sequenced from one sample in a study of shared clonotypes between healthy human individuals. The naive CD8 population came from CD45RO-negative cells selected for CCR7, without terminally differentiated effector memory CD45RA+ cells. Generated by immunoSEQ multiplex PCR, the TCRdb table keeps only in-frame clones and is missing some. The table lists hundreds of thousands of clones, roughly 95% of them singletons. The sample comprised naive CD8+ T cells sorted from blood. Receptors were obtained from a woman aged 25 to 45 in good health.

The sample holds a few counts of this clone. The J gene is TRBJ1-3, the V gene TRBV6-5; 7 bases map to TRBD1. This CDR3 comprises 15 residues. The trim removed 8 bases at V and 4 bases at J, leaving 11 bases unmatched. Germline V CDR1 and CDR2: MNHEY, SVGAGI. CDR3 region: CASGEGTAFGNTIYF. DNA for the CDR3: TGTGCCAGCGGGGAAGGGACAGCGTTCGGAAACACCATATATTTT.

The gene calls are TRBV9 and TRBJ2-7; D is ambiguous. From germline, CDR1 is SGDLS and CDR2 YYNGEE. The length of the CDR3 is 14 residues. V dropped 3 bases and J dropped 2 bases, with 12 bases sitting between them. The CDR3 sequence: CASSGGGWTYEQYF. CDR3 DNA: TGTGCCAGCAGCGGGGGTGGCTGGACCTACGAGCAGTACTTC. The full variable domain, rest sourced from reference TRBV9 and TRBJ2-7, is DSGVTQTPKHLITATGQRVTLRCSPRSGDLSVYWYQQSLDQGLQFLIQYYNGEERAKGNILERFSAQQFPDLHSELNLSSLELGDSALYFCASSGGGWTYEQYFGPGTRLTVT.

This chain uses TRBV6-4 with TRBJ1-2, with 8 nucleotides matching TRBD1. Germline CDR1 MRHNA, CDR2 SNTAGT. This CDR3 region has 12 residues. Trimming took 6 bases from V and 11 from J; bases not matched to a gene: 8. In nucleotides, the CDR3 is TGTGCCAGCAGGGAAGGACAGGGCGTTTACACCTTC. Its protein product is CASREGQGVYTF.

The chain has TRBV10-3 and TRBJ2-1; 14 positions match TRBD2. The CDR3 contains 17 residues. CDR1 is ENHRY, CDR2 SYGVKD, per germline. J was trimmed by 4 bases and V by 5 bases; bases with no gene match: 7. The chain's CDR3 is CAISTGTSGSSYNEQFF. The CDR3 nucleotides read TGTGCCATCAGTACCGGGACTAGCGGGAGCTCTTACAATGAGCAGTTCTTC.